Listed below are T cell receptor beta chains from one sample, sequenced in a study of cytomegalovirus exposure and HLA in healthy donors. Using immunoSEQ multiplex PCR, the repertoire was profiled, and TCRdb retains in-frame clones only, with some absent. This table lists just over 200,000 clones. The specimen sequenced was PBMCs. The receptors were gathered from a girl aged 2 to 9 in good health and CMV-seropositive. The CDR3 runs from the conserved cysteine through the conserved F or W. A D gene is named only where the DNA matches it firmly.

CDR3 DNA,CDR3 protein,V gene,J gene,D gene
TGTGCCACCAGCAGGGCAGGACTAGCGGGCCGATACGAGCAGTACTTC,CATSRAGLAGRYEQYF,TRBV15,TRBJ2-7,TRBD2
TGTGCCAGCTCACCGGCAGCGTCCTACGAGCAGTACTTC,CASSPAASYEQYF,TRBV18,TRBJ2-7,NA
TGCGCCAGCAGCTTGGGTGGCGGAACCTACGAGCAGTACTTC,CASSLGGGTYEQYF,TRBV5-1,TRBJ2-7,NA
TGTGCCATCAGTGAGTTCCCTGACAGGGATACTGAAGCTTTCTTT,CAISEFPDRDTEAFF,TRBV10-3,TRBJ1-1,TRBD1
TGCGCCAGCTGCACTGAAACGCGGGACGAGCAGTACTTC,CASCTETRDEQYF,TRBV5-1,TRBJ2-7,NA
TGCAGCGGAAGCGCCGGGACAGATAAAGAGACCCAGTACTTC,CSGSAGTDKETQYF,TRBV29-1,TRBJ2-5,TRBD1
TGTGCCAGTCTTTCTCAGGCTCGAAACACCGGGGAGCTGTTTTTT,CASLSQARNTGELFF,TRBV6-6,TRBJ2-2,NA
TGTGCCAGCAGTTTAGGACAGGGGGAAGGGGAGCTGTTTTTT,CASSLGQGEGELFF,TRBV27,TRBJ2-2,TRBD1
TGCAGCGTCTTTTCCGGGGAGCTGTTTTTT,CSVFSGELFF,TRBV29-1,TRBJ2-2,NA
TGTGCCAGCAGCTGGTCCGGCCTAGATCATTCCTACGAGCAGTACTTC,CASSWSGLDHSYEQYF,TRBV7-9,TRBJ2-7,NA
TGTGCCAGCAGCTTGGAGGGGCAGGGCCCAAACATTCAGTACTTC,CASSLEGQGPNIQYF,TRBV5-4,TRBJ2-4,NA
TGTGCCAGCAGCTTAACCCCCGATACATACGAGCAGTACTTC,CASSLTPDTYEQYF,TRBV11-3,TRBJ2-7,NA
TGTGCCAGTATAGGACTAGCGGGACCTGGTCGCACCGGGGAGCTGTTTTTT,CASIGLAGPGRTGELFF,TRBV19,TRBJ2-2,TRBD2
TGTGCCAGCAGCTTATTAGCGGAAAGCTCCTACAATGAGCAGTTCTTC,CASSLLAESSYNEQFF,TRBV7-8,TRBJ2-1,NA
TGCGCCAGCAGCCAAGAGCGACTAGCGGGAGTCTCTGGGGCCAACGTCCTGACTTTC,CASSQERLAGVSGANVLTF,TRBV4-1,TRBJ2-6,TRBD2
TGTGCCAGCTCACCCTTGACAGGGGACCAGCCCCAGCATTTT,CASSPLTGDQPQHF,TRBV18,TRBJ1-5,TRBD1
TGTGCCAGCAGCCTGGAGTGGGGCCCCTACGAGCAGTACTTC,CASSLEWGPYEQYF,TRBV14,TRBJ2-7,NA
TGTGCCAGCAGCTTGGACGGACTAGCGGGAGTGGGCACAGATACGCAGTATTTT,CASSLDGLAGVGTDTQYF,TRBV5-4,TRBJ2-3,TRBD2
TGTGCCAGCAGTGGAACAACGGGGAACACTGAAGCTTTCTTT,CASSGTTGNTEAFF,TRBV11-2,TRBJ1-1,NA
TGTGCCACCACGCTAGCGGGACCCTACGAGCAGTACTTC,CATTLAGPYEQYF,TRBV28,TRBJ2-7,TRBD2
TGTGCCAGCAGTCCCCCCTCGACAGGGGGAGAGACCCAGTACTTC,CASSPPSTGGETQYF,TRBV28,TRBJ2-5,TRBD1
TGTGCCATGGGGGGAGGCCCCGGTTACGAGCAGTTCTTC,CAMGGGPGYEQFF,TRBV2,TRBJ2-1,NA
TGTGCCAGCACCTGGGACAGTCAAAGGTCGGAGCAGTTCTTC,CASTWDSQRSEQFF,TRBV27,TRBJ2-1,TRBD1
TGTGCCAGCAGGCTCCAGGCGCGCACTGAAGCTTTCTTT,CASRLQARTEAFF,TRBV7-9,TRBJ1-1,NA
TGTGCCAGCAGCCGGCAGGGGGCAGGCGGCACTGAAGCTTTCTTT,CASSRQGAGGTEAFF,TRBV9,TRBJ1-1,TRBD1
TGTGCCAGCAGTTACGGATACAGGGGAACTGAAGCTTTCTTT,CASSYGYRGTEAFF,TRBV6-5,TRBJ1-1,TRBD1
TGCGCCAGCACGTTGAACACTGAAGCTTTCTTT,CASTLNTEAFF,TRBV10-2,TRBJ1-1,NA
TGTGCCAGCAGCGAAGGGGGAGGGTACGAGCAGTACTTC,CASSEGGGYEQYF,TRBV7-3,TRBJ2-7,NA
TGCAGCGGGGGTTTGGTGCCGACAGGCCGCAACAACTATGGCTACACCTTC,CSGGLVPTGRNNYGYTF,TRBV29-1,TRBJ1-2,NA
TGTGCCAGCAGCGCCAAACTAGCGGGAGGGGCAGATACGCAGTATTTT,CASSAKLAGGADTQYF,TRBV5-4,TRBJ2-3,TRBD2
TGTGCCACCAGCAGACGACAGGGGGCGGGGGCTGGTGGCTACACCTTC,CATSRRQGAGAGGYTF,TRBV15,TRBJ1-2,TRBD1
TGTGCCAGCAGTCCCGGGACAGCTCATACGAAAGCTTTCTTT,CASSPGTAHTKAFF,TRBV6-5,TRBJ1-1,TRBD1
TGTGCCAGCAGTCCGGGGGACTTGGGGGAAAAACTGTTTTTT,CASSPGDLGEKLFF,TRBV27,TRBJ1-4,NA
TGTGCCAGCAGCTTGCTGGGACCGACAGGGGGCGTCTCTTTGAACACTGAAGCTTTCTTT,CASSLLGPTGGVSLNTEAFF,TRBV5-4,TRBJ1-1,TRBD1
TGTGCCAGCAGTTTACTCCCCACAGGGATTTTGACTAATGAAAAACTGTTTTTT,CASSLLPTGILTNEKLFF,TRBV27,TRBJ1-4,NA
TGTGCCAGTAGTAGAGGGGCCAGGGGGCGAGGCTACACCTTC,CASSRGARGRGYTF,TRBV19,TRBJ1-2,TRBD1
TGTGCCAGCAGTGGTCGGGGAGGGGGAGCTCAGCCCCAGCATTTT,CASSGRGGGAQPQHF,TRBV25-1,TRBJ1-5,NA
TGTGCCAGCAGCCAAGGAGCTTACACCGGGGAGCTGTTTTTT,CASSQGAYTGELFF,TRBV4-2,TRBJ2-2,NA
TGTGCCAGCAGCTTACAGGCTAAGACCTACGAGCAGTACTTC,CASSLQAKTYEQYF,TRBV11-2,TRBJ2-7,NA
TGTGCCAGCAGTGATGGACTCCCCTACGAGCAGTACTTC,CASSDGLPYEQYF,TRBV6-1,TRBJ2-7,NA
TGTGCCAGCAGCTTACAGGGGGTACACACCGGGGAGCTGTTTTTT,CASSLQGVHTGELFF,TRBV5-4,TRBJ2-2,TRBD1
TGTGCCAGCAGCCAACACAGCAATGAGCAGTTCTTC,CASSQHSNEQFF,TRBV6-1,TRBJ2-1,NA
TGTGCCAGCAGTGTGGGACAGCATAGCAATCAGCCCCAGCATTTT,CASSVGQHSNQPQHF,TRBV6-1,TRBJ1-5,TRBD1
TGTGCCAGTAGTATAGATCAACGCAAAAGTGAACAGGAAGCTTTCTTT,CASSIDQRKSEQEAFF,TRBV19,TRBJ1-1,NA
TGTGCCACCAGCAGACTGCAGGGCAATACCCTTCAAGAGACCCAGTACTTC,CATSRLQGNTLQETQYF,TRBV15,TRBJ2-5,NA
TGTGCCAGCAGTGAAGGTTTGGGACAGGGGATACTACTGGGAAACACCATATATTTT,CASSEGLGQGILLGNTIYF,TRBV6-1,TRBJ1-3,TRBD1
TGTGCCAGCAGTGAGCTAACTAGCACAGATACGCAGTATTTT,CASSELTSTDTQYF,TRBV2,TRBJ2-3,NA
TGTGCCGGCAGCCAAGATAGGGCTAGCGGGAGTAGCTATGAGCAGTTCTTC,CAGSQDRASGSSYEQFF,TRBV4-2,TRBJ2-1,TRBD2
TGTGCCATCAAGGGGGCCGCAACTAATGAAAAACTGTTTTTT,CAIKGAATNEKLFF,TRBV10-3,TRBJ1-4,TRBD1
TGTGCCAGCAGCTCGGGAGTAGCGGGCCCCTACGAGCAGTACTTC,CASSSGVAGPYEQYF,TRBV7-9,TRBJ2-7,TRBD2
TGTGCCAGCAGTTTCTCCCGGGCGGGAGGTGAGACCCAGTACTTC,CASSFSRAGGETQYF,TRBV28,TRBJ2-5,TRBD2
TGTGCCAGCAGTCCGCCGGCAGGGCCCTACGAGCAGTACTTC,CASSPPAGPYEQYF,TRBV27,TRBJ2-7,NA
TGTGCCAGCAGTGCCGTCGGACAGTCAAACACTGAAGCTTTCTTT,CASSAVGQSNTEAFF,TRBV25-1,TRBJ1-1,NA
TGTGCCAGCAGTGAAACGGGACAGGGGTTGTCTGAAGCTTTCTTT,CASSETGQGLSEAFF,TRBV6-1,TRBJ1-1,TRBD1
TGTGCCAGCAGTTTTGGGACAGGGCGGGGGACTGAAGCTTTCTTT,CASSFGTGRGTEAFF,TRBV27,TRBJ1-1,TRBD1